Here is one T cell receptor beta chain with its context. TCRdb processed the PCR reads anew with MiXCR; each CDR3 protein has one entry. This table has approximately 550,000 distinct CDR3 sequences, roughly 24% appearing once. The data were obtained in a study of molecular identifiers for immune sequencing clone quantification. Naive CD8 T cell sorting was performed on the CD8+CD4-CCR7+CD45RA+ phenotype. J was trimmed by 0 bases and V by 5 bases; bases with no gene match: 5. The CDR3 sequence is 15 residues long. From germline, CDR1 is KGHSH and CDR2 LQKENI. The sample taken for sequencing was naive CD8+ T cells from blood, with Jurkat cell RNA spiked in. Sample subset: FACS-sorted CD8+CD4-CCR7+CD45RA+ naive T cells. The sequence was obtained from a human donor in good health. Some libraries in this study had Jurkat cell RNA spiked in. J is TRBJ2-7 and V is TRBV18; TRBD1 matches 9 bases. The CDR3 DNA follows: TGTGCCAGCTCAATCGGGACAGGGAGCTCCTACGAGCAGTACTTC. It yields the protein CASSIGTGSSYEQYF.